This TCR beta chain emerged from a study of cytomegalovirus exposure and HLA in healthy donors. Study-wide results and limits: Immune exposure information comprised only CMV serostatus.

PCR primers comprised 60 Vbeta and 13 Jbeta primers. TCRdb's copy holds only in-frame clones and misses some; the assay was immunoSEQ multiplex PCR. The table includes 150,000 to 200,000 clones, 60% to 80% detected once. Regarding this clone: Antigen: not known.

The sample consisted of PBMCs. The TCR comes from a woman in her thirties or forties in good health and CMV-seropositive.

Here the CDR3 reads CASSPPTGDINYGYTF. The CDR3 nucleotides are TGTGCCAGCTCACCACCTACAGGGGACATAAACTATGGCTACACCTTC. The chain joins TRBV18 to TRBJ1-2; TRBD1 matches at 7 bases. Germline V gene sequence: CDR1 KGHSH, CDR2 LQKENI. CDR3 size: 16 residues. V dropped 0 bases and J dropped 2; count of bases not matched to a gene: 6.